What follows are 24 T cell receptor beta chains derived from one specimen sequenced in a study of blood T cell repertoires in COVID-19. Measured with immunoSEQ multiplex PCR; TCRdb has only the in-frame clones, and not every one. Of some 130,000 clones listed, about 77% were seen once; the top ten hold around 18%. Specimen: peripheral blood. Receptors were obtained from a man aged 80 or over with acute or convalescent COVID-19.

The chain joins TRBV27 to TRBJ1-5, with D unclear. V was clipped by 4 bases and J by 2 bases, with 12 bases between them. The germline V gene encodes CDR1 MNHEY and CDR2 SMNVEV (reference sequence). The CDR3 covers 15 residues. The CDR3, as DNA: TGTGCCAGCAGTTCCCCCCACGGGGGCAATCAGCCCCAGCATTTT. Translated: CASSSPHGGNQPQHF.

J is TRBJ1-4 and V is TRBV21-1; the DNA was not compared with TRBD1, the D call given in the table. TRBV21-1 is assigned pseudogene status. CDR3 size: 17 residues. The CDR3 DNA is TGTGCCAGCAGCACCCGGACAGGGTTTGCAACTAATGAAAAACTGTTTTTT. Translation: CASSTRTGFATNEKLFF.

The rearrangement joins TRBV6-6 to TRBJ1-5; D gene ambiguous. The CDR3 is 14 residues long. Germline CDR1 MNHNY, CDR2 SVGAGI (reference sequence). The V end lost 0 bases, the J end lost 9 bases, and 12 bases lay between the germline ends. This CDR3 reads CASSYSGVEWPQHF. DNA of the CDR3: TGTGCCAGCAGTTACTCGGGAGTGGAATGGCCCCAGCATTTT.

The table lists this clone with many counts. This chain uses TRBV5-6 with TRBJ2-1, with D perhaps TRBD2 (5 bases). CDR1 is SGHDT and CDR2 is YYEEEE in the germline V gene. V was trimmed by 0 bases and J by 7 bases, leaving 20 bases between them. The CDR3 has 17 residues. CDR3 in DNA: TGTGCCAGCAGCTTGGGGAAAAGAGGGAGAGGTCGAAATGAGCAGTTCTTC. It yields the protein CASSLGKRGRGRNEQFF.

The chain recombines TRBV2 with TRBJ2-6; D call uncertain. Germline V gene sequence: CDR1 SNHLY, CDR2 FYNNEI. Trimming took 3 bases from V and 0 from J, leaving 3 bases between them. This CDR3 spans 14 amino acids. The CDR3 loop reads CASSDHSGANVLTF. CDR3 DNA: TGTGCCAGCAGTGACCACTCTGGGGCCAACGTCCTGACTTTC.

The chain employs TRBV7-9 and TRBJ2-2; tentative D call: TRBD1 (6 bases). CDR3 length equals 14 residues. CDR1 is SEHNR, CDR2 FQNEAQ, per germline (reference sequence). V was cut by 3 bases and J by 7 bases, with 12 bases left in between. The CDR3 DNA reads TGTGCCAGCAGCTTCTCAGGGGATATCGGGGAGCTGTTTTTT. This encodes CASSFSGDIGELFF.

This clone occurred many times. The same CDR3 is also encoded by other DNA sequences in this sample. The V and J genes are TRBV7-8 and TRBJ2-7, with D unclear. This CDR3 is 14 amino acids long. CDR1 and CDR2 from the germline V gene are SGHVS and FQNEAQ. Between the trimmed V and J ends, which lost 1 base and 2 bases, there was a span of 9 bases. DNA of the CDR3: TGTGCCAGCAGCTTAGGAGGCGGTCCCTACGAGCAGTACTTC. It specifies CASSLGGGPYEQYF.

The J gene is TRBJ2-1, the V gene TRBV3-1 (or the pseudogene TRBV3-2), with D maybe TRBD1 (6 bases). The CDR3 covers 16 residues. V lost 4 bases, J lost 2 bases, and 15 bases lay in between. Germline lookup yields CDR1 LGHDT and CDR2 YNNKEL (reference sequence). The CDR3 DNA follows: TGTGCCAGCAGCCCGAGAGTGCCAGGGGCCTACAATGAGCAGTTCTTC. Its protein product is CASSPRVPGAYNEQFF.

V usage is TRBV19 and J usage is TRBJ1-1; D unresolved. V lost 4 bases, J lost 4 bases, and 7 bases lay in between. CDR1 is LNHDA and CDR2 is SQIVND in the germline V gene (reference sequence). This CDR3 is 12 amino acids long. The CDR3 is CASSRTATEAFF. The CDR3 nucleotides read TGTGCCAGTAGTAGAACAGCCACTGAAGCTTTCTTT. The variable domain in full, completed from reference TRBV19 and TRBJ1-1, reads DGGITQSPKYLFRKEGQNVTLSCEQNLNHDAMYWYRQDPGQGLRLIYYSQIVNDFQKGDIAEGYSVSREKKESFPLTVTSAQKNPTAFYLCASSRTATEAFFGQGTRLTVV.

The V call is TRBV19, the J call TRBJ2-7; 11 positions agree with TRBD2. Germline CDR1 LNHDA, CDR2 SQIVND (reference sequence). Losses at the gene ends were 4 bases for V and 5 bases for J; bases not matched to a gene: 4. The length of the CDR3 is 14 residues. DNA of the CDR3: TGTGCCAGTAGTACTAGCGGGGGGTGGAACGAGCAGTACTTC. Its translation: CASSTSGGWNEQYF.

CDR3 nucleotide sequence: TGCGCCAGCAGTGCAGGGATGGATCAGCCCCAGCATTTT. This gives the protein CASSAGMDQPQHF. J is TRBJ1-5 and V is TRBV10-2, with D possibly matching TRBD1 (5 bases). CDR1 WSHSY and CDR2 SAAADI come from the germline V gene. Trimming left V 4 bases short and J 5 bases short, with 9 bases between. This CDR3 is built from 13 residues.

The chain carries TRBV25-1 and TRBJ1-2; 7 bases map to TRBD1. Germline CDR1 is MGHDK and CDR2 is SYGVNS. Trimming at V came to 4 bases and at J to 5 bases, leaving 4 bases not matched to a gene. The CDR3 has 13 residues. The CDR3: CASSGTGQYGYTF. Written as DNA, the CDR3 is TGTGCCAGCAGTGGGACAGGCCAATATGGCTACACCTTC.

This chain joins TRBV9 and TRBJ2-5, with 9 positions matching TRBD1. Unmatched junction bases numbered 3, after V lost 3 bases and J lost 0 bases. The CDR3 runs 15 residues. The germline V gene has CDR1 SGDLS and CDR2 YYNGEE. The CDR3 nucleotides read TGTGCCAGCAGCGCGGGGGACAGGGACCAAGAGACCCAGTACTTC. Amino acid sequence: CASSAGDRDQETQYF.

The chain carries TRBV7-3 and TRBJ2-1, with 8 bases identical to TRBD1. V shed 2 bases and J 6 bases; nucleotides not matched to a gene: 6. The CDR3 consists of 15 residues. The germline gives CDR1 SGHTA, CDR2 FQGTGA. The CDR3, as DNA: TGTGCCAGCAGCTTAGGCAGGGGGCTAGGCAATGAGCAGTTCTTC. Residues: CASSLGRGLGNEQFF.

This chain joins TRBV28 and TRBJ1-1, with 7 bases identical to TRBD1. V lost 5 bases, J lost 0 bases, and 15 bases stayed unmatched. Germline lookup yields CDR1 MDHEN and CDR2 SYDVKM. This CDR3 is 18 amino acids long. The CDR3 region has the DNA TGTGCCAGCAGTCTACTACCGGGACAGCTACTATTGAACACTGAAGCTTTCTTT. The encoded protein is CASSLLPGQLLLNTEAFF.

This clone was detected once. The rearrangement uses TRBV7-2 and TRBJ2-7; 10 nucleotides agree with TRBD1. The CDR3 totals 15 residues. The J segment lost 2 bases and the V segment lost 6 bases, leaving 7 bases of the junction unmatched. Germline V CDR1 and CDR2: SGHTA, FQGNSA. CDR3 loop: CASSTSGTGAYEQYF. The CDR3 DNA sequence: TGTGCCAGCAGTACTTCCGGGACAGGGGCCTACGAGCAGTACTTC.

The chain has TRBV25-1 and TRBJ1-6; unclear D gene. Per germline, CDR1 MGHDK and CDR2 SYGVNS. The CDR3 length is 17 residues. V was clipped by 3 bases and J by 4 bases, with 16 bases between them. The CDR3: CASSDGTKILYNSPLHF. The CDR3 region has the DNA TGTGCCAGCAGTGACGGTACCAAGATCTTGTATAATTCACCCCTCCACTTT. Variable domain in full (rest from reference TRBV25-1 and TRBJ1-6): EADIYQTPRYLVIGTGKKITLECSQTMGHDKMYWYQQDPGMELHLIHYSYGVNSTEKGDLSSESTVSRIRTEHFPLTLESARPSHTSQYLCASSDGTKILYNSPLHFGNGTRLTVT.

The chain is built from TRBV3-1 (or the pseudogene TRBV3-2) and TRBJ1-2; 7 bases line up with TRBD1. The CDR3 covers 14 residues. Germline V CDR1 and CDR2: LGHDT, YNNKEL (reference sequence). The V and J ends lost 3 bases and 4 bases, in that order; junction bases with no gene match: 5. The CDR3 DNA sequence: TGTGCCAGCAGCCAGTACAGGGGCGCCTATGGCTACACCTTC. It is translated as CASSQYRGAYGYTF.

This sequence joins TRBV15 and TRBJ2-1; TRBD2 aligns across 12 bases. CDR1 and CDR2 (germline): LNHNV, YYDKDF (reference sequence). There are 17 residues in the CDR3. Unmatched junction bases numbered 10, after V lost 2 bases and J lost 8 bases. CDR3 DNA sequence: TGTGCCACCAGCAGACCCGACTTCCTAGCGGGGGGGTATGAGCAGTTCTTC. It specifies CATSRPDFLAGGYEQFF.

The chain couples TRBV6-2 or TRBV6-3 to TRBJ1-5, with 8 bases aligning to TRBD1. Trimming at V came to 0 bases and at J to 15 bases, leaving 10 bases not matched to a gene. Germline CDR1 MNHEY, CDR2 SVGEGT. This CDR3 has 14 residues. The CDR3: CASSYSGQGTARHF. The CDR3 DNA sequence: TGTGCCAGCAGTTACTCCGGACAGGGAACCGCCCGGCATTTT.

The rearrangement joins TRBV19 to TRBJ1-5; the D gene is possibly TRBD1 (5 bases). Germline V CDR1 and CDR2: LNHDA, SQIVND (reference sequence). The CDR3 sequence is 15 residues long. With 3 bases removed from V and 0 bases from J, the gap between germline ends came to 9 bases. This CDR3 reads CASSMGQGSNQPQHF. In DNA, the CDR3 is TGTGCCAGTAGTATGGGTCAGGGTAGCAATCAGCCCCAGCATTTT.

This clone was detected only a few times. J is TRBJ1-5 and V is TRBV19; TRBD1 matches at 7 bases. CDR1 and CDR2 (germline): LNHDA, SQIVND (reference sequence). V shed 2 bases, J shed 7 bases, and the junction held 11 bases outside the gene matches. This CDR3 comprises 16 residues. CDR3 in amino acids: CASSITLRQGGQPQHF. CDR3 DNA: TGTGCCAGTAGTATAACTTTAAGACAGGGCGGGCAGCCCCAGCATTTT.

CDR3 sequence reads: CASSLASAGTEAFF. CDR3 sequence (DNA): TGCGCCAGCAGCTTAGCCTCCGCGGGGACTGAAGCTTTCTTT. The rearrangement links TRBV5-1 to TRBJ1-1, with D uncertain. The ends were cut back, 2 bases at V and 5 bases at J, with 13 bases in the middle. The CDR3 runs to 14 residues. Germline-derived CDR1 and CDR2 are SGHRS and YFSETQ.

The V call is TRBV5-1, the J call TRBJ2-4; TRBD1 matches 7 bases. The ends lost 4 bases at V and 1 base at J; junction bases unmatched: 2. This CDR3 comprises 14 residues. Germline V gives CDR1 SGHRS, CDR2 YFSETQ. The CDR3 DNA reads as TGCGCCAGCAGCCTGGACAGGGCCAAAAACATTCAGTACTTC. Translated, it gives CASSLDRAKNIQYF.